This T cell receptor (beta chain) was captured by sequencing in a study of a mutant IDH1 vaccine in newly diagnosed glioma. For the study at large: Patients began vaccination 4-6 weeks after radiotherapy alone, or with temozolomide cycles.

Sequencing was performed with immunoSEQ multiplex PCR; in TCRdb, only in-frame clones are kept and a portion is missing. The sample holds 20,000 to 25,000 clones, 70% to 85% seen once. Whole-study results and caveats: The occurrence of vaccine-induced immune responses was seen in around 93% of patients.

For this clone: Its target is unknown.

Specified time point: week 11, during vaccination. Each dose of the vaccine consisted of 300 ug of mutant IDH1 20-mer peptide, with topical imiquimod. The study enrolled donors with new WHO grade 3 or 4 IDH1-mutant, ATRX-lost astrocytomas. J was trimmed by 1 base and V by 5 bases; bases with no gene match: 2. Germline CDR1 and CDR2: LNHDA and SQIVND (reference sequence). The CDR3 is 14 amino acids. The chain couples TRBV19 to TRBJ2-3; 8 bases map to TRBD1. This receptor was taken from a man aged 35-49 years with glioma. The specimen was PBMCs, collected from a glioma patient whose treatment included an IDH1 peptide vaccine. This CDR3 reads CASSDRGGTDTQYF. CDR3 nucleotide sequence: TGTGCCAGTAGTGACAGGGGAGGCACAGATACGCAGTATTTT.